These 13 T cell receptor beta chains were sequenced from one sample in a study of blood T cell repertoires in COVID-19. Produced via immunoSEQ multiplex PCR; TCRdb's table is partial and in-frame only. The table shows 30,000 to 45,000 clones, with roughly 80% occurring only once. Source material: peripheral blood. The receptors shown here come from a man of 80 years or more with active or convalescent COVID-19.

Here the CDR3 DNA reads TGTGCCAGCTCACCATTAAGGGACAACGAGCAGTACTTC. Translation: CASSPLRDNEQYF. This chain connects TRBV18 to TRBJ2-7; TRBD1 might be the D (6 bases). Looked up from germline, CDR1 is KGHSH and CDR2 is LQKENI. Trimming left V 2 bases short and J 5 bases short, with 10 bases between. The CDR3 runs to 13 residues. Combining the CDR3 with reference TRBV18 and TRBJ2-7 gives the whole variable domain NAGVMQNPRHLVRRRGQEARLRCSPMKGHSHVYWYRQLPEEGLKFMVYLQKENIIDESGMPKERFSAEFPKEGPSILRIQQVVRGDSAAYFCASSPLRDNEQYFGPGTRLTVT.

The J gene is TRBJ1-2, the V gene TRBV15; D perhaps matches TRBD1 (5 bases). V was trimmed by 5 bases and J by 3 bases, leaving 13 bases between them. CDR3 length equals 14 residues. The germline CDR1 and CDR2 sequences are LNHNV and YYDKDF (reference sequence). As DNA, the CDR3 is TGTGCCACCAGCCTAACCGACAGACACTATGGCTACACCTTC. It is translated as CATSLTDRHYGYTF. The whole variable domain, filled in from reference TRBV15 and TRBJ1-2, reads DAMVIQNPRYQVTQFGKPVTLSCSQTLNHNVMYWYQQKSSQAPKLLFHYYDKDFNNEADTPDNFQSRRPNTSFCFLDIRSPGLGDTAMYLCATSLTDRHYGYTFGSGTRLTVV.

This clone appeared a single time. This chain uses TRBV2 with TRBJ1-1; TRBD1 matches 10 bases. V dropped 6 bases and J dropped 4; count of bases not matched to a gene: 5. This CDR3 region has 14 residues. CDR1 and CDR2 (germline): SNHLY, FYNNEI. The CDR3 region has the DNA TGTGCCAGCAGCGGACAGGGGGAGGGCACTGAAGCTTTCTTT. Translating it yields CASSGQGEGTEAFF.

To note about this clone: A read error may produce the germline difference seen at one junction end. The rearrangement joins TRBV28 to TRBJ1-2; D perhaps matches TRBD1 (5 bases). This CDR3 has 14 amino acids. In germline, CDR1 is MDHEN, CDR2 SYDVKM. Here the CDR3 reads CASGAPGLGYGYTF. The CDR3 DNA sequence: TGTGCCAGCGGAGCTCCAGGGTTGGGCTATGGTTACACCTTC.

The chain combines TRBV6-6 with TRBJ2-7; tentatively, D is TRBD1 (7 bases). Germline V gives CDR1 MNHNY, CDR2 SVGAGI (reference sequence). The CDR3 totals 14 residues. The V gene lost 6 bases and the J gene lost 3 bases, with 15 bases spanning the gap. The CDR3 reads CASRRDSTYYEQYF. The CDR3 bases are TGTGCCAGCAGGCGGGACAGTACCTACTACGAGCAGTACTTC.

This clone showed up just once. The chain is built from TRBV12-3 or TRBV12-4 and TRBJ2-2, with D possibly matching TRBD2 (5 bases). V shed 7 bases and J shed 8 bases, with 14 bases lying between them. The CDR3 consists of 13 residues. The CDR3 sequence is CASTTTSGGELFF. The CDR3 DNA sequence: TGTGCCAGCACGACTACTTCGGGGGGGGAGCTGTTTTTT.

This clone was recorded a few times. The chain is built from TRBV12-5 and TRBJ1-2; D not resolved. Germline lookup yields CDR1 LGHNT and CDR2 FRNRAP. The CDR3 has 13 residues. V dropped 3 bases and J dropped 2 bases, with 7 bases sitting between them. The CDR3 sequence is CASGLLTNYGYTF. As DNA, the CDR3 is TGTGCTAGTGGTTTATTAACAAACTATGGCTACACCTTC.

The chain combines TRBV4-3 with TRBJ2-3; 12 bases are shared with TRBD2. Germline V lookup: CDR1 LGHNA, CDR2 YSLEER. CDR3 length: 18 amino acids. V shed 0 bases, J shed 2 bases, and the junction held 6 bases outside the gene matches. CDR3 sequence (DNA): TGCGCCAGCAGCCAAGATTTCGCTAGCGGGGGGGCCACAGATACGCAGTATTTT. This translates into CASSQDFASGGATDTQYF.

The CDR3 reads CASSLFSAGGGTDTQYF. DNA of the CDR3: TGTGCCAGCAGTTTATTCTCGGCGGGAGGGGGCACAGATACGCAGTATTTT. The rearrangement links TRBV27 to TRBJ2-3; TRBD2 agrees at 9 bases. CDR1 is MNHEY, CDR2 SMNVEV, per germline (reference sequence). The CDR3 consists of 17 residues. The V and J ends lost 1 base and 1 base, in that order; junction bases with no gene match: 6.

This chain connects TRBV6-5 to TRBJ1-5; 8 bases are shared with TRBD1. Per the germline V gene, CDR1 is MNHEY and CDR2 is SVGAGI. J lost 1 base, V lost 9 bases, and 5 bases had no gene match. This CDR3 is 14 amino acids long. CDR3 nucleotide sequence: TGTGCCAGTCAGGGGGCACGAAGCAATCAGCCCCAGCATTTT. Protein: CASQGARSNQPQHF.

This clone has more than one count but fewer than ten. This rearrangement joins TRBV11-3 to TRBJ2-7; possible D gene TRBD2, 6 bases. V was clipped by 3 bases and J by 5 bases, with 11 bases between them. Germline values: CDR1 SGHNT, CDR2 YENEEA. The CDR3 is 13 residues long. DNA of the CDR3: TGTGCCAGCAGCTTGACTAGGGATAACGAGCAGTACTTC. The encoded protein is CASSLTRDNEQYF.

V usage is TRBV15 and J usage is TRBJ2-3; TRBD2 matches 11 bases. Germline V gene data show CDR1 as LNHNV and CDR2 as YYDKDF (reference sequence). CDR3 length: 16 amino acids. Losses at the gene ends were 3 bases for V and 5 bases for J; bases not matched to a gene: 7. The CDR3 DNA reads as TGTGCCACCAGCAGGGCCATAGCGGGGGGGCAAGATACGCAGTATTTT. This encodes CATSRAIAGGQDTQYF.

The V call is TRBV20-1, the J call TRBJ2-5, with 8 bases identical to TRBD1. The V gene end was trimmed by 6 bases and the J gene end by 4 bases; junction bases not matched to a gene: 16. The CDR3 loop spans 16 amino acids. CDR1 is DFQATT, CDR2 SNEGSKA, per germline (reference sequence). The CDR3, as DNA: TGCAGTGCGAGTAGATCGACAGGGGCGTTAGGAGAGACCCAGTACTTC. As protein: CSASRSTGALGETQYF.